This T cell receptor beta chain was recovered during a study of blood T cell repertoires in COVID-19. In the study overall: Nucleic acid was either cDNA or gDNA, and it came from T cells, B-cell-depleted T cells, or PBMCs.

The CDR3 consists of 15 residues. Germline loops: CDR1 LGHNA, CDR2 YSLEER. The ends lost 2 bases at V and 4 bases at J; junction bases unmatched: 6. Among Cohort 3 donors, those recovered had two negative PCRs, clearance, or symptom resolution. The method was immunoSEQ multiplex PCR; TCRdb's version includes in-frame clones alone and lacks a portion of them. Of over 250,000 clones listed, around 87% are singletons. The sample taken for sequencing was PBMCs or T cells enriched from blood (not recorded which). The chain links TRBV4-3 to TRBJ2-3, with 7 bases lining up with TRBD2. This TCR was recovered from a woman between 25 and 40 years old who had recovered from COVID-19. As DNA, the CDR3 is TGCGCCAGCAGCCAACTCATGGGAGGGTCAGATACGCAGTATTTT. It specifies CASSQLMGGSDTQYF.